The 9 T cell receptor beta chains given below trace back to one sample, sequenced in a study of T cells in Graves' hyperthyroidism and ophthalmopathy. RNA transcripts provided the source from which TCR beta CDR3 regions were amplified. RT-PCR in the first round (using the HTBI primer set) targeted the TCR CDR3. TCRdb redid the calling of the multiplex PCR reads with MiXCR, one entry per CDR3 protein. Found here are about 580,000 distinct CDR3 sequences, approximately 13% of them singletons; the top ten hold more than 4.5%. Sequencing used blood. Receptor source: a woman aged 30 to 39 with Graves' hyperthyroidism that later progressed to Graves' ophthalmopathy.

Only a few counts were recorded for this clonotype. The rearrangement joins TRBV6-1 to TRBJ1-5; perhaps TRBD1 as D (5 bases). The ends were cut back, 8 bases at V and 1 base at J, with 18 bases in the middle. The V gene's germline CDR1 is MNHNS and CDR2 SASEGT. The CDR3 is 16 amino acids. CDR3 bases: TGTGCCAGCCTGAAAGGGACCGACTACAGCAATCAGCCCCAGCATTTT. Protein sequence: CASLKGTDYSNQPQHF.

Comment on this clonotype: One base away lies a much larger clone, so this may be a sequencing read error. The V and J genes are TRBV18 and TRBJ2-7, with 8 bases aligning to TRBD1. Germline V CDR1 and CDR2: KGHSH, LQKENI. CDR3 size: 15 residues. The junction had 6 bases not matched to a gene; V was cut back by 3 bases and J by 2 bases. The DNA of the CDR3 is TGTGCCAGCTCACCGCAGACAGGGGTCACCTACGAGCAGTACTTC. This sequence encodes CASSPQTGVTYEQYF.

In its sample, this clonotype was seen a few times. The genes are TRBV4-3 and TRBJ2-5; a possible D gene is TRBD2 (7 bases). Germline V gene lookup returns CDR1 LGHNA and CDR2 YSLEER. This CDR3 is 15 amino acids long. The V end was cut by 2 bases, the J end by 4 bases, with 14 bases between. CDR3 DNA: TGCGCCAGCAGCCAATTCTTTGGGGGGGCAGAGACCCAGTACTTC. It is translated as CASSQFFGGAETQYF.

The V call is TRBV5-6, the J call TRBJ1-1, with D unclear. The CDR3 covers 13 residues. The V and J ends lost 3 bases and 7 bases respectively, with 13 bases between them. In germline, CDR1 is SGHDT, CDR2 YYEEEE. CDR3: CASSSWSSVEAFF. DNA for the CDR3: TGTGCCAGCAGCTCTTGGAGCAGCGTTGAAGCTTTCTTT.

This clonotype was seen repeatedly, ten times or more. CDR3 sequence: CASDKTSYNEQFF. CDR3 DNA sequence: TGTGCTAGTGACAAGACTTCCTACAATGAGCAGTTCTTC. The chain joins TRBV12-5 to TRBJ2-1; D is uncertain. This CDR3 comprises 13 residues. The ends were cut back, 7 bases at V and 1 base at J, with 8 bases in the middle. Germline CDR1 reads LGHNT; CDR2 reads FRNRAP. The full variable domain, with the rest looked up from reference TRBV12-5 and TRBJ2-1, is DARVTQTPRHKVTEMGQEVTMRCQPILGHNTVFWYRQTMMQGLELLAYFRNRAPLDDSGMPKDRFSAEMPDATLATLKIQPSEPRDSAVYFCASDKTSYNEQFFGPGTRLTVL.

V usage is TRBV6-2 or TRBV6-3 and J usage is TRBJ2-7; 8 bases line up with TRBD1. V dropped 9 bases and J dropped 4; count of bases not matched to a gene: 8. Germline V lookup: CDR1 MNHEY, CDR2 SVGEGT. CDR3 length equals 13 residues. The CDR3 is CASQGAGRYEQYF. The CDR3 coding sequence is TGTGCCAGTCAGGGGGCGGGAAGGTACGAGCAGTACTTC.

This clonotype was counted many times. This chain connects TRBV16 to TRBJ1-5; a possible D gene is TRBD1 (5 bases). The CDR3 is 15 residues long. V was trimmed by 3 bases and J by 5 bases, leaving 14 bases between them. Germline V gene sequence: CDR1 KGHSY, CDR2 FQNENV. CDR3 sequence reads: CASSQGLGGYQPQHF. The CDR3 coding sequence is TGTGCCAGCAGCCAGGGACTCGGGGGTTATCAGCCCCAGCATTTT.

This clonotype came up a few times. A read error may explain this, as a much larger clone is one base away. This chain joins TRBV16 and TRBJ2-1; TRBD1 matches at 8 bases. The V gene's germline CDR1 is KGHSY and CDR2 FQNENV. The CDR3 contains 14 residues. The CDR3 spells CVSSPHGQGNEQFF. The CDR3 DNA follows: TGTGTCAGCAGCCCGCACGGACAGGGCAATGAGCAGTTCTTC.

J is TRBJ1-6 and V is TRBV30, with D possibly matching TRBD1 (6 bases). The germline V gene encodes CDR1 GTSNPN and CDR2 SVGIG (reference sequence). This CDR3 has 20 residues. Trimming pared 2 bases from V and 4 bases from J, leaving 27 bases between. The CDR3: CAWSFIGTHGPPKYNSPLHF. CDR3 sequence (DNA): TGTGCCTGGAGTTTCATCGGGACACATGGGCCTCCTAAATATAATTCACCCCTCCACTTT.